The 27 T cell receptor beta chains listed next were all sequenced from one sample in a study of blood T cell repertoires in COVID-19. Libraries were prepared by immunoSEQ multiplex PCR; TCRdb keeps only in-frame clonotypes and omits some of them. The sample lists approximately 83,000 clones; 70% to 90% were seen once. The source material was peripheral blood. These receptors all stem from a man between 65 and 80 years old with acute or convalescent COVID-19.

This rearrangement joins TRBV5-1 to TRBJ2-5, with a weak D call TRBD2 (6 bases). The germline gives CDR1 SGHRS, CDR2 YFSETQ. V was shortened by 2 bases and J by 3 bases, with 14 bases between the two germline ends. This CDR3 contains 15 residues. CDR3 sequence reads: CASSLIGTAEETQYF. The CDR3 DNA reads TGCGCCAGCAGCTTAATTGGGACTGCTGAAGAGACCCAGTACTTC.

This clone has just one count. V usage is TRBV6-2 or TRBV6-3 and J usage is TRBJ2-1, with TRBD1 as a possible D gene (5 bases). Trimming cost V 4 bases and J 4 bases, with 11 bases left between them. This CDR3 spans 14 amino acids. Per the germline V gene, CDR1 is MNHEY and CDR2 is SVGEGT. The chain's CDR3 is CASSLERGYNEQFF. DNA of the CDR3: TGTGCCAGCAGTTTGGAAAGGGGATACAATGAGCAGTTCTTC.

V is TRBV9 and J is TRBJ1-4, with 7 bases that match TRBD1. The length of the CDR3 is 14 residues. The V segment lost 2 bases and the J segment 7 bases; nucleotides outside the gene matches: 5. Germline V gene lookup returns CDR1 SGDLS and CDR2 YYNGEE. In DNA, the CDR3 is TGTGCCAGCAGCGTGGGACAGCTGGGTGAAAAACTGTTTTTT. Its translation: CASSVGQLGEKLFF.

In its sample, this clone was seen a few times. The rearrangement uses TRBV7-8 and TRBJ1-2; a weak D match, TRBD1 (6 bases). V lost 5 bases and J 1 base, leaving 14 bases between the germline ends. Germline loops: CDR1 SGHVS, CDR2 FQNEAQ. This CDR3 has 15 amino acids. Here the CDR3 DNA reads TGTGCCAGCAGCGCCAAGGACAGCTTTAACTATGGCTACACCTTC. This encodes CASSAKDSFNYGYTF.

The chain has TRBV24-1 and TRBJ2-1, with 7 bases that match TRBD2. The germline CDR1 and CDR2 sequences are KGHDR and SFDVKD. The CDR3 has 14 amino acids. The V and J ends lost 2 bases and 10 bases, in that order; junction bases with no gene match: 7. CDR3 sequence: CATSDWEGRTEQFF. The CDR3 DNA reads as TGTGCCACCAGTGATTGGGAGGGTCGAACAGAGCAGTTCTTC.

The J gene is TRBJ2-3, the V gene TRBV10-1; 10 nucleotides agree with TRBD1. The V segment lost 0 bases and the J segment 5 bases; nucleotides outside the gene matches: 5. The CDR3 contains 16 residues. Germline V gene sequence: CDR1 WNHNN, CDR2 SYGVQD (reference sequence). CDR3 loop: CASSESTGQGKDTQYF. For the CDR3, the DNA is TGCGCCAGCAGTGAGTCGACGGGACAGGGGAAAGATACGCAGTATTTT.

V gene TRBV2 combines with J gene TRBJ1-1, with D perhaps matching TRBD1 (6 bases). Trimming left V 8 bases short and J 5 bases short, with 21 bases between. There are 15 residues in the CDR3. CDR1 and CDR2 (germline): SNHLY, FYNNEI. This chain's CDR3 is CASRLEAGVETEAFF. CDR3 DNA: TGTGCCAGCCGCCTCGAGGCAGGGGTTGAAACTGAAGCTTTCTTT.

The rearrangement joins TRBV19 to TRBJ1-1, with D maybe TRBD1 (5 bases). This CDR3 is built from 12 residues. Trimming took off 6 bases at V and 11 bases at J, with 16 bases between the two ends. CDR1 LNHDA and CDR2 SQIVND come from the germline V gene (reference sequence). CDR3 sequence (DNA): TGTGCCAGTAGGGGTCAGGGTCTTGGCGCTTTCTTT. This codes for CASRGQGLGAFF.

This clone has a handful of counts. The V and J genes are TRBV10-1 and TRBJ2-1; TRBD2 matches at 9 bases. CDR3 length: 16 amino acids. Germline V gene sequence: CDR1 WNHNN, CDR2 SYGVQD (reference sequence). The junction had 20 bases not matched to a gene; V was cut back by 6 bases and J by 14 bases. CDR3 residues: CASRNAGGPGVWEKFF. In nucleotides, the CDR3 is TGCGCCAGCAGGAACGCGGGAGGGCCTGGGGTTTGGGAAAAGTTCTTC.

This chain uses TRBV7-9 with TRBJ1-4; 10 bases line up with TRBD1. Per germline, CDR1 SEHNR and CDR2 FQNEAQ (reference sequence). The CDR3 totals 14 residues. The junction had 2 bases not matched to a gene; V was cut back by 3 bases and J by 7 bases. As DNA, the CDR3 is TGTGCCAGCAGCTTTAGGACAGGGGGTGAAAAACTGTTTTTT. Its protein product is CASSFRTGGEKLFF.

The chain is built from TRBV6-6 and TRBJ2-5, with D tentatively TRBD2 (6 bases). V was pared by 1 base and J by 4 bases, with 10 bases between. This CDR3 has 14 amino acids. Germline CDR1 MNHNY, CDR2 SVGAGI (reference sequence). In DNA, the CDR3 is TGTGCCAGCAGTTACTATCTGGGGGGAGAGACCCAGTACTTC. Its translation: CASSYYLGGETQYF.

The V and J genes are TRBV19 and TRBJ1-2; D gene unclear. The germline V and J ends were trimmed by 1 base and 13 bases, with 10 bases remaining between them. Germline CDR1 LNHDA, CDR2 SQIVND (reference sequence). There are 11 residues in the CDR3. The CDR3 region is CASSIAGRLTF. The CDR3 region has the DNA TGTGCCAGTAGTATAGCTGGGCGCCTCACCTTC.

The gene calls are TRBV4-2 and TRBJ2-7; 7 nucleotides match TRBD2. Germline trimming cut 0 bases from V and 4 bases from J; bases unmatched to any gene: 0. CDR1 is LGHNA and CDR2 is YNFKEQ in the germline V gene. This CDR3 contains 13 residues. CDR3 nucleotides: TGTGCCAGCAGCCAAGAGGGGGGGTACGAGCAGTACTTC. Translating gives CASSQEGGYEQYF.

This sequence joins TRBV7-8 and TRBJ1-2, with a tentative D call TRBD1 (6 bases). Germline loops: CDR1 SGHVS, CDR2 FQNEAQ. Trimming removed 5 bases from V and 5 bases from J, with 18 bases in between. This CDR3 has 15 residues. The CDR3 nucleotides are TGTGCCAGCAGCCTATACAGGGTTCCAGGGTATGGCTACACCTTC. Translation gives CASSLYRVPGYGYTF.

The chain combines TRBV25-1 with TRBJ1-4, with 8 bases fitting TRBD1. The germline V gene encodes CDR1 MGHDK and CDR2 SYGVNS. The CDR3 contains 15 residues. The V gene end was trimmed by 8 bases and the J gene end by 8 bases; junction bases not matched to a gene: 13. The CDR3 DNA reads as TGTGCCAGCGGAACCTCAGGGGGCGCGGTAGAAAAACTGTTTTTT. Amino acid sequence: CASGTSGGAVEKLFF.

The chain recombines TRBV14 with TRBJ1-3; no definite D call. This CDR3 region has 16 residues. Trimming stripped 2 bases from V and 4 bases from J, with 15 bases between. From germline, CDR1 is SGHDN and CDR2 FVKESK. In DNA form, the CDR3 reads TGTGCCAGCAGCCAATTGAGTGGGTCAGCGGGAAACACCATATATTTT. Residues: CASSQLSGSAGNTIYF.

The CDR3 DNA sequence: TGTGCCAGCAGTGAGTACAGGGGTTACATGAACACTGAAGCTTTCTTT. Protein product: CASSEYRGYMNTEAFF. The rearrangement links TRBV6-1 to TRBJ1-1; 7 nucleotides line up with TRBD1. Germline values: CDR1 MNHNS, CDR2 SASEGT. The CDR3 runs 16 residues. Trimming at V came to 3 bases and at J to 0 bases, leaving 7 bases not matched to a gene.

J is TRBJ2-1 and V is TRBV3-1 (or the pseudogene TRBV3-2); D is uncertain. CDR1 and CDR2 (germline): LGHDT, YNNKEL (reference sequence). V was pared by 1 base and J by 6 bases, with 10 bases between. The CDR3 is 14 residues long. The CDR3 reads CASSQVLVPNEQFF. Here the CDR3 DNA reads TGTGCCAGCAGCCAAGTCTTAGTACCCAATGAGCAGTTCTTC.

V gene TRBV6-2 or TRBV6-3 combines with J gene TRBJ1-2; TRBD1 might be the D (5 bases). This CDR3 is built from 14 residues. Germline CDR1 reads MNHEY; CDR2 reads SVGEGT. V was trimmed by 2 bases and J by 4 bases, leaving 11 bases between them. The CDR3 coding sequence is TGTGCCAGCAGTTACGCGGGGCGCGCCTATGGCTACACCTTC. It encodes CASSYAGRAYGYTF.

This rearrangement joins TRBV18 to TRBJ2-1, with 12 bases matching TRBD2. This CDR3 spans 18 amino acids. V gave up 1 base and J gave up 5 bases; unmatched junction bases: 9. Germline CDR1 KGHSH, CDR2 LQKENI. The CDR3 here is CASSPRDLRTSGDNEQFF. The DNA of the CDR3 is TGTGCCAGCTCACCACGAGATCTGCGGACTAGCGGGGACAATGAGCAGTTCTTC. The complete variable domain, with remaining parts taken from reference TRBV18 and TRBJ2-1, reads NAGVMQNPRHLVRRRGQEARLRCSPMKGHSHVYWYRQLPEEGLKFMVYLQKENIIDESGMPKERFSAEFPKEGPSILRIQQVVRGDSAAYFCASSPRDLRTSGDNEQFFGPGTRLTVL.

The chain has TRBV7-2 and TRBJ2-3; D possibly corresponds to TRBD2 (7 bases). From germline, CDR1 is SGHTA and CDR2 FQGNSA. Between the trimmed V and J ends, which lost 1 base and 5 bases, there was a span of 13 bases. The CDR3 has 15 amino acids. The CDR3 protein is CASSLGAGALDTQYF. CDR3 coding DNA: TGTGCCAGCAGCTTAGGGGCGGGGGCCCTAGATACGCAGTATTTT.

V gene TRBV2 combines with J gene TRBJ2-7; D ambiguous. V was clipped by 2 bases and J by 4 bases, with 6 bases between them. CDR1 SNHLY and CDR2 FYNNEI come from the germline V gene. The CDR3 length is 12 residues. The CDR3 nucleotides read TGTGCCAGCAGTGAAATCGGGTACGAGCAGTACTTC. This codes for CASSEIGYEQYF.

The chain combines TRBV15 with TRBJ1-5; D not resolved. Trimming left V 0 bases short and J 4 bases short, with 10 bases between. The CDR3 totals 15 residues. Germline V gene sequence: CDR1 LNHNV, CDR2 YYDKDF (reference sequence). The CDR3 spells CATSRDRGPNQPQHF. Written as DNA, the CDR3 is TGTGCCACCAGCAGAGATCGAGGCCCGAATCAGCCCCAGCATTTT.

The V and J genes are TRBV28 and TRBJ1-4; TRBD1 matches at 9 bases. Germline V gene data show CDR1 as MDHEN and CDR2 as SYDVKM. Trimming at V came to 7 bases and at J to 7 bases, leaving 13 bases not matched to a gene. The CDR3 consists of 16 residues. This CDR3 is CASTRGDRVDGEKLFF. CDR3 bases: TGTGCCAGCACCCGAGGGGACAGGGTTGACGGTGAAAAACTGTTTTTT.

The chain combines TRBV5-4 with TRBJ1-3; TRBD1 is a possible D gene (5 bases). The CDR3 sequence is 14 residues long. The germline V gene encodes CDR1 SGHNT and CDR2 YYREEE (reference sequence). Trimming removed 0 bases at V and 2 bases at J, with 6 bases between. Here the CDR3 reads CASSLGQTGNTIYF. CDR3 sequence (DNA): TGTGCCAGCAGCTTGGGACAGACTGGAAACACCATATATTTT.

This chain joins TRBV2 and TRBJ1-6; perhaps TRBD1 as D (5 bases). The CDR3 extends over 13 amino acids. The V end lost 4 bases, the J end lost 6 bases, and 7 bases lay between the germline ends. The germline V gene encodes CDR1 SNHLY and CDR2 FYNNEI. The CDR3 region has the DNA TGTGCCAGCAGTGCGACAGCTAATTCACCCCTCCACTTT. Translation gives CASSATANSPLHF.

The J gene is TRBJ2-2, the V gene TRBV19, with D maybe TRBD1 (6 bases). V lost 6 bases, J lost 0 bases, and 14 bases lay in between. CDR3 length equals 16 residues. The germline gives CDR1 LNHDA, CDR2 SQIVND (reference sequence). CDR3 sequence reads: CASRQGLFANTGELFF. CDR3 bases: TGTGCCAGTAGGCAGGGGCTTTTCGCGAACACCGGGGAGCTGTTTTTT.